These T cell receptor beta chains were read from a single sample in a study of T cells after yellow fever vaccination. TCRdb reprocessed the 5' RACE reads with MiXCR, giving one entry per CDR3 protein. The table lists around 500,000 distinct CDR3 sequences, 21% of them singletons. The sequencing here drew on PBMCs, taken less than 25 days after the first yellow fever vaccination. These receptors originate from a young man who received the YFV17D yellow fever vaccine. Each CDR3 is given with its conserved first and last residue. The D gene is left open where the match is weak. Clone size, where shown, is once, few, many, or a class for clones that have expanded.

D gene,clone size,J gene,V gene,CDR3 protein,CDR3 DNA
TRBD1,NA,TRBJ2-3,TRBV7-9,CASSLDRGRTDTQYF,TGTGCCAGCAGCTTAGACAGGGGGCGGACAGATACGCAGTATTTT
NA,few,TRBJ1-1,TRBV30,CAWSQVNTEAFF,TGTGCCTGGAGCCAGGTGAACACTGAAGCTTTCTTT
NA,NA,TRBJ1-4,TRBV27,CASSFGGDEKLFF,TGTGCCAGCAGTTTCGGGGGAGATGAAAAACTGTTTTTT
NA,few,TRBJ2-7,TRBV12-3/TRBV12-4,CASRRTAYEQYF,TGTGCCAGCAGGAGGACAGCCTACGAGCAGTACTTC
TRBD2,NA,TRBJ2-2,TRBV14,CASRASGSFTGELFF,TGTGCCAGCAGGGCTAGCGGGTCCTTCACCGGGGAGCTGTTTTTT
TRBD1,NA,TRBJ2-2,TRBV7-2,CASGQQGAAGELFF,TGTGCCAGCGGGCAACAGGGGGCCGCCGGGGAGCTGTTTTTT
TRBD2,NA,TRBJ2-1,TRBV19,CASRGLALANNEQFF,TGTGCCAGTAGGGGACTAGCTTTGGCCAACAATGAGCAGTTCTTC
NA,NA,TRBJ1-5,TRBV15,CATSRRNQPQHF,TGTGCCACCAGCAGACGAAATCAGCCCCAGCATTTT
NA,NA,TRBJ1-2,TRBV6-6,CASSSRVFGYTF,TGTGCCAGCAGTTCCAGGGTGTTTGGCTACACCTTC
NA,NA,TRBJ2-1,TRBV7-8,CATRASNEQFF,TGTGCCACCAGGGCGTCAAATGAGCAGTTCTTC
NA,many,TRBJ2-3,TRBV18,CASSPSDTQYF,TGTGCCAGCTCACCGTCAGATACGCAGTATTTT
TRBD2,NA,TRBJ2-3,TRBV5-6,CASSLASGGDSDTQYF,TGTGCCAGCAGCTTGGCCAGCGGGGGGGATTCAGATACGCAGTATTTT
NA,NA,TRBJ2-2,TRBV20-1,CCVRSLRDTPTGELFF,TGCTGTGTGCGCAGTCTCCGGGACACCCCCACCGGGGAGCTGTTTTTT
TRBD1,NA,TRBJ2-2,TRBV4-1,CASSQRAQGVTGELFF,TGCGCCAGCAGCCAACGGGCCCAGGGGGTCACCGGGGAGCTGTTTTTT
TRBD1,NA,TRBJ2-7,TRBV7-2,CASSLGQGVDEQYF,TGTGCCAGCAGCTTAGGACAGGGAGTCGACGAGCAGTACTTC
NA,many,TRBJ2-2,TRBV3-1,CASSQSFNGELFF,TGTGCCAGCAGCCAATCCTTTAACGGGGAGCTGTTTTTT
NA,NA,TRBJ1-2,TRBV7-2,CASSLGVGLDYGYTF,TGTGCCAGCAGCTTAGGGGTGGGCTTAGACTATGGCTACACCTTC
NA,NA,TRBJ2-2,TRBV6-2/TRBV6-3,CASSSEGITGELFF,TGTGCCAGCAGTTCTGAGGGAATCACCGGGGAGCTGTTTTTT
TRBD1,NA,TRBJ2-3,TRBV24-1,CAIGAQGTDTQYF,TGTGCCATCGGGGCACAGGGGACAGATACGCAGTATTTT
NA,NA,TRBJ2-5,TRBV12-3/TRBV12-4,CASSFLGTPEETQYF,TGTGCCAGCAGTTTCCTCGGGACCCCTGAGGAGACCCAGTACTTC
NA,NA,TRBJ1-2,TRBV21-1,CASSKKARQPGYGYTF,TGTGCCAGCAGCAAAAAGGCCCGACAGCCCGGCTATGGCTACACCTTC
TRBD2,NA,TRBJ2-2,TRBV6-8,CASSYIAGANTGELFF,TGTGCCAGCAGTTACATAGCGGGGGCGAACACCGGGGAGCTGTTTTTT
NA,few,TRBJ2-7,TRBV7-9,CASSLWGGLGGEQYF,TGTGCCAGCAGCTTATGGGGGGGGCTGGGTGGCGAGCAGTACTTC
NA,NA,TRBJ2-6,TRBV2,CASSGRSGANVLTF,TGTGCCAGCAGTGGGCGGTCTGGGGCCAACGTCCTGACTTTC
NA,NA,TRBJ2-1,TRBV4-3,CASSQNPDGFNEQFF,TGCGCCAGCAGCCAGAACCCGGACGGGTTCAATGAGCAGTTCTTC
TRBD1,NA,TRBJ1-6,TRBV5-1,CASSLGTGEYSPLHF,TGCGCCAGCAGCTTGGGGACAGGGGAGTACTCACCCCTCCACTTT
NA,NA,TRBJ1-2,TRBV12-3/TRBV12-4,CASSFRDGAYGYTF,TGTGCCAGCAGTTTCCGGGACGGAGCCTATGGCTACACCTTC
TRBD1,NA,TRBJ2-1,TRBV4-2,CASSQDVLSRGLDNEQFF,TGTGCCAGCAGCCAAGATGTCCTGAGCAGGGGGTTGGACAATGAGCAGTTCTTC
NA,NA,TRBJ2-4,TRBV5-1,CASSLPGPDIQYF,TGCGCCAGCAGCTTGCCAGGGCCGGACATTCAGTACTTC
NA,NA,TRBJ2-5,TRBV7-2,CASSFGEHRETQYF,TGTGCCAGCAGCTTCGGAGAACACCGAGAGACCCAGTACTTC
NA,NA,TRBJ2-7,TRBV27,CASSLLGQAYEQYF,TGTGCCAGCAGTTTATTGGGGCAGGCCTACGAGCAGTACTTC
TRBD2,few,TRBJ2-3,TRBV11-3,CASSPEAGRTDTQYF,TGTGCCAGCAGCCCAGAAGCGGGGCGCACAGATACGCAGTATTTT